This T cell receptor beta chain was sequenced during a study of blood T cell repertoires in COVID-19. Study summary: The United States, Italy and Spain supplied acute and convalescent COVID-19 samples.

Original data processing: Quantification of nucleated cells was approximated via reference gene primer amplification. TCRdb keeps only in-frame clones here, not all; method: immunoSEQ multiplex PCR. That table is the source of V, J and clone size, and D and trimming were worked out from the DNA. The table lists 250,000 to 400,000 clones, 88% of them singletons. Seattle enrolled patients during active infection and tracked them longitudinally. The clonotype comes from a woman in her 30s with COVID-19, enrolled during active disease. The sample taken for sequencing was peripheral blood.

CDR3 sequence reads: CASSIGTSGGAYNEQFF. DNA for the CDR3: TGTGCCAGTAGTATTGGGACTAGCGGGGGGGCCTACAATGAGCAGTTCTTC. The rearrangement uses TRBV19 and TRBJ2-1; TRBD2 matches at 16 bases. Germline CDR1 LNHDA, CDR2 SQIVND (reference sequence). V gave up 3 bases and J gave up 2 bases; unmatched junction bases: 1. The CDR3 has 17 residues. The entire variable domain, with the rest obtained from reference TRBV19 and TRBJ2-1, is as follows: DGGITQSPKYLFRKEGQNVTLSCEQNLNHDAMYWYRQDPGQGLRLIYYSQIVNDFQKGDIAEGYSVSREKKESFPLTVTSAQKNPTAFYLCASSIGTSGGAYNEQFFGPGTRLTVL.